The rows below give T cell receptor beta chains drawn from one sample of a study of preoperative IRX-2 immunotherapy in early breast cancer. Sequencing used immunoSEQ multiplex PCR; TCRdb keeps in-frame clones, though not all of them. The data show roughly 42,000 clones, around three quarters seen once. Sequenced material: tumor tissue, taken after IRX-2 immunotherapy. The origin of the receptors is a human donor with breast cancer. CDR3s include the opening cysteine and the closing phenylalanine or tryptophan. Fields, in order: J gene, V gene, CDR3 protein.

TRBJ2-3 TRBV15 CATSRDLGTSTDTQYF
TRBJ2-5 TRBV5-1 CASSYSGTQETQYF
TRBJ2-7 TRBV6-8 CASSSTGSWSNEQYF
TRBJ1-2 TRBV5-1 CASSMQSSGTGANYGYTF
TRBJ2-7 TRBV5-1 CASSFERSSYEQYF
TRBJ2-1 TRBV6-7 CASSYSNRDHEQFF
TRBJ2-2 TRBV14 CASSLRYTGELFF
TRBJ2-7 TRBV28 CASSFTSGRADEQYF
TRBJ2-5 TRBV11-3 CASSPRRASGSETQYF
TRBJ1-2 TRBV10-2 CASSETGRPLYGYTF
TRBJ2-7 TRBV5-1 CASSGGGIISYEQYF
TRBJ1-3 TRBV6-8 CASSKGTASSGNTIYF
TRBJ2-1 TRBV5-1 CASSLVSGGANEQFF
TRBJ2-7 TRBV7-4 CASSLAGHSPTYEQYF
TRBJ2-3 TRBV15 CATSRDSGSAGVLTTQYF
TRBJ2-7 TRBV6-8 CASADITYEQYF
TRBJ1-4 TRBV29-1 CSVTGINEKLFF
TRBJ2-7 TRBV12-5 CASGLQGWYEQYF
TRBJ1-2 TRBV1 CASSQGDRLYGYTF
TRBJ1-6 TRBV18 CASSPRSGSYNSPLHF
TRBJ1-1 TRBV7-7 CASSLALGSANTEAFF
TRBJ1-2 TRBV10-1 CASSESSGAAGYTF
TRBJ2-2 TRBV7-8 CAETTGATNTGELFF
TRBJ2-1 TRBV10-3 CAISESGQTYNEQFF
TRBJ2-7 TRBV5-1 CASSSGGTGAEEQYF
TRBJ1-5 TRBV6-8 CASRGTGENQPQHF
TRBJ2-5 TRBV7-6 CASSPNGAQETQYF
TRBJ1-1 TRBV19 CASSSQVNTEAFF
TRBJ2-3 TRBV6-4 CATRKAGTTDMQYF
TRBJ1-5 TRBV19 CASSRGGEGSQPQHF
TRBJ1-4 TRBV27 CASSHRDRGEKLFF
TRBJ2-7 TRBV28 CASSSSGTLSYEQYF
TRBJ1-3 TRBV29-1 CSASVGPLGNTIYF
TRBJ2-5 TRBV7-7 CASSTPGLAGQETQYF
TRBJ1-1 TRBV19 CASSIEGASNTEAFF
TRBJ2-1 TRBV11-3 CASSLASGGFYNEQFF
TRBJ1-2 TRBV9 CASSLTGGYYGYTF
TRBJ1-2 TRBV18 CASSPTGELGYTF
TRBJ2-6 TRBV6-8 CASKGVAGANVLTF
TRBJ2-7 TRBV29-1 CSVAGDGFSYEQYF
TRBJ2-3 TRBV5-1 CASSWGEGPDTQYF
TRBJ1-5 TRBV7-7 CASSFMVGQGNQPQHF
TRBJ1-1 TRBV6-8 CASSKTGVGTEAFF
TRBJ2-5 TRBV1 CASSQGDRGQETQYF
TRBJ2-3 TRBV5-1 CASSPPGPSTDTQYF